This T cell receptor beta chain was recovered during a study of graft-versus-host responses after intestinal transplantation. This CDR3 is 15 amino acids long. Germline trimming cut 2 bases from V and 0 bases from J; bases unmatched to any gene: 3. Germline V CDR1 and CDR2: SGHVS, FQNEAQ. Only in-frame clones appear in the TCRdb table, and some are missing; sequencing was by immunoSEQ multiplex PCR. The data contain some 86,000 clones, around 90% of them seen just once; the ten biggest clones take up roughly 0.3%. A word on this clone: Its antigen remains unidentified.

The receptor's source is a human donor who was the organ donor for an intestinal transplant. The genes are TRBV7-8 and TRBJ2-7, with 8 bases that match TRBD2. The specimen was unstimulated CD4+ T cells sorted from spleen or lymph node cells, collected before transplant. CDR3 sequence: CASSLRGLASYEQYF. CDR3 bases: TGTGCCAGCAGCTTAAGAGGACTAGCCTCCTACGAGCAGTACTTC.